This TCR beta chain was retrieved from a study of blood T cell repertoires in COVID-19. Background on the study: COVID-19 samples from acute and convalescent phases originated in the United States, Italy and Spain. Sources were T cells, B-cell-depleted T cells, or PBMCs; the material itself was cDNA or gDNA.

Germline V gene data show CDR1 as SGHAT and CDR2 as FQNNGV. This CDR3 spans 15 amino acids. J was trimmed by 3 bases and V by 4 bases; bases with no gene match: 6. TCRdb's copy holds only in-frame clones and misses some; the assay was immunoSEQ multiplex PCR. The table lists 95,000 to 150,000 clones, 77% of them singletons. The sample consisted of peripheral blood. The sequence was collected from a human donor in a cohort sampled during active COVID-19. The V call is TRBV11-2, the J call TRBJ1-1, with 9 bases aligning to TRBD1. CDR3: CASSSRTGDYTEAFF. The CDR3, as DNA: TGTGCCAGCAGCTCACGGACAGGGGATTACACTGAAGCTTTCTTT.